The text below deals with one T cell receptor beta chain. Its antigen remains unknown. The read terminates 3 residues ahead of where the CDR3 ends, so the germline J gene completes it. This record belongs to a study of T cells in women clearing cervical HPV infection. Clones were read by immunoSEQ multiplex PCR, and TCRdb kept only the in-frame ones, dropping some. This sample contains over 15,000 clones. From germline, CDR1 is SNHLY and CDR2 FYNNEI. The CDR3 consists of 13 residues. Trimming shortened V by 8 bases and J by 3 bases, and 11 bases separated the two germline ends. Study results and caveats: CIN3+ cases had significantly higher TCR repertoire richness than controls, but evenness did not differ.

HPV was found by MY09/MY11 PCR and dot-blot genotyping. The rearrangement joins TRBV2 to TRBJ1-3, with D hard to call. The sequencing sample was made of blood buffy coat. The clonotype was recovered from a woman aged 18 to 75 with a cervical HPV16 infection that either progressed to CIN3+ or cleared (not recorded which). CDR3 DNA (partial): TGTGCCAGCGGAGGAGGGTATGGAAACACC. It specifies CASGGGYGNT. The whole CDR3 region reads CASGGGYGNTIYF.